This T cell receptor (beta chain) was sequenced for a study of cytomegalovirus exposure and HLA in healthy donors. PCR amplification relied on 60 Vbeta primers (plus 13 Jbeta primers). Measured with immunoSEQ multiplex PCR; TCRdb has only the in-frame clones, and not every one. The sample records some 84,000 clones, around four fifths being singletons. CDR1 is MNHEY and CDR2 is SVGAGI in the germline V gene. CDR3 length: 16 amino acids. Trimming cost V 0 bases and J 3 bases, with 15 bases left between them. Source material: PBMCs. The chain uses TRBV6-5 and TRBJ2-7; D ambiguous. The sequence was collected from a boy younger than 18 in good health and CMV-seronegative. The CDR3 spells CASSYSRSALNYEQYF. CDR3 coding DNA: TGTGCCAGCAGTTACTCTAGGTCAGCGCTTAACTACGAGCAGTACTTC.